Listed below are T cell receptor beta chains from one sample, sequenced in a study of control samples from healthy donors and cancer patients. Sequencing was performed with immunoSEQ multiplex PCR; in TCRdb, only in-frame clones are kept and a portion is missing. The sample consists of around 130,000 clones, around 90% of them appearing once. The source material was blood. Receptors originate from a man between 45 and 60 years old in good health. The CDR3 runs from the conserved cysteine through the conserved F or W. A D gene is named only where the DNA matches it firmly. A clone size is listed for some rows: how often the clone was seen (once, few, many), or a class if it is expanded.

D gene: .; clone size: .; J gene: TRBJ1-5; V gene: TRBV30; CDR3 protein: CAWSVWGGPQHF; CDR3 DNA: TGTGCCTGGAGTGTTTGGGGCGGGCCCCAGCATTTT
D gene: .; clone size: .; J gene: TRBJ1-2; V gene: TRBV6-2/TRBV6-3; CDR3 protein: CASSYHSETGYGYTF; CDR3 DNA: TGTGCCAGCAGTTACCATTCAGAGACAGGATATGGCTACACCTTC
D gene: .; clone size: few; J gene: TRBJ1-5; V gene: TRBV4-1; CDR3 protein: CASSRFSGLGGNQPQHF; CDR3 DNA: TGCGCCAGCAGCCGTTTTTCGGGTCTAGGGGGCAATCAGCCCCAGCATTTT
D gene: .; clone size: .; J gene: TRBJ2-7; V gene: TRBV7-9; CDR3 protein: CASSSPPYEQYF; CDR3 DNA: TGTGCCAGCAGCTCGCCCCCCTACGAGCAGTACTTC
D gene: TRBD1; clone size: .; J gene: TRBJ2-1; V gene: TRBV12-3/TRBV12-4; CDR3 protein: CATTTGFGEQFF; CDR3 DNA: TGTGCCACCACGACAGGGTTTGGTGAGCAGTTCTTC
D gene: .; clone size: .; J gene: TRBJ2-3; V gene: TRBV5-1; CDR3 protein: CASSPYRDGLGADTQYF; CDR3 DNA: TGCGCCAGCAGCCCCTATCGGGACGGGCTGGGGGCAGATACGCAGTATTTT
D gene: .; clone size: .; J gene: TRBJ1-2; V gene: TRBV25-1; CDR3 protein: CASTPGGGGYTF; CDR3 DNA: TGTGCCAGCACCCCCGGGGGGGGTGGCTACACCTTC
D gene: .; clone size: .; J gene: TRBJ1-1; V gene: TRBV19; CDR3 protein: CASSIGQNTEAFF; CDR3 DNA: TGTGCCAGTAGTATCGGACAGAACACTGAAGCTTTCTTT
D gene: .; clone size: .; J gene: TRBJ1-3; V gene: TRBV27; CDR3 protein: CASSPSRAGNTIYF; CDR3 DNA: TGTGCCAGCAGTCCCTCCAGGGCTGGAAACACCATATATTTT
D gene: TRBD1; clone size: .; J gene: TRBJ2-7; V gene: TRBV2; CDR3 protein: CASRPTGDYEQYF; CDR3 DNA: TGTGCCAGCAGACCAACAGGGGACTACGAGCAGTACTTC
D gene: TRBD1; clone size: .; J gene: TRBJ1-2; V gene: TRBV3-1/TRBV3-2; CDR3 protein: CASSQDKGALIIYGYTF; CDR3 DNA: TGTGCCAGCAGCCAAGATAAGGGGGCTCTGATTATCTATGGCTACACCTTC
D gene: .; clone size: .; J gene: TRBJ2-2; V gene: TRBV6-2/TRBV6-3; CDR3 protein: CASSRGTGELFF; CDR3 DNA: TGTGCCAGCAGCCGAGGGACCGGGGAGCTGTTTTTT
D gene: .; clone size: .; J gene: TRBJ1-6; V gene: TRBV2; CDR3 protein: CASITQGSPLHF; CDR3 DNA: TGTGCCAGCATCACCCAGGGATCACCCCTCCACTTT
D gene: TRBD2; clone size: .; J gene: TRBJ2-5; V gene: TRBV4-3; CDR3 protein: CASSPRTSGGAETQYF; CDR3 DNA: TGCGCCAGCAGCCCTAGGACTAGCGGGGGGGCTGAGACCCAGTACTTC
D gene: .; clone size: .; J gene: TRBJ2-7; V gene: TRBV14; CDR3 protein: CASSLVGSSYEQYF; CDR3 DNA: TGTGCCAGCAGCCTTGTGGGGAGCTCCTACGAGCAGTACTTC
D gene: .; clone size: .; J gene: TRBJ2-1; V gene: TRBV19; CDR3 protein: CASSWADSYNEQFF; CDR3 DNA: TGTGCCAGTAGTTGGGCGGACTCCTACAATGAGCAGTTCTTC
D gene: .; clone size: .; J gene: TRBJ2-7; V gene: TRBV5-1; CDR3 protein: CASSLSAGAASYEQYF; CDR3 DNA: TGCGCCAGCAGCTTGTCGGCAGGGGCTGCCTCCTACGAGCAGTACTTC
D gene: TRBD1; clone size: .; J gene: TRBJ2-7; V gene: TRBV6-5; CDR3 protein: CASSYSGTGEYEQYF; CDR3 DNA: TGTGCCAGCAGTTACTCGGGGACAGGGGAATACGAGCAGTACTTC
D gene: .; clone size: once; J gene: TRBJ1-1; V gene: TRBV18; CDR3 protein: CASSRKNTEAFF; CDR3 DNA: TGTGCCAGCTCTAGAAAGAACACTGAAGCTTTCTTT
D gene: .; clone size: .; J gene: TRBJ1-1; V gene: TRBV5-4; CDR3 protein: CASSLSGTNTEAFF; CDR3 DNA: TGTGCCAGCAGCTTGTCGGGGACTAACACTGAAGCTTTCTTT
D gene: TRBD1; clone size: .; J gene: TRBJ2-2; V gene: TRBV6-4; CDR3 protein: CASSEGQGDTGELFF; CDR3 DNA: TGTGCCAGCAGTGAAGGACAGGGTGACACCGGGGAGCTGTTTTTT
D gene: .; clone size: .; J gene: TRBJ2-3; V gene: TRBV14; CDR3 protein: CASSPRLLSTDTQYF; CDR3 DNA: TGTGCCAGCAGCCCCCGACTTCTAAGCACAGATACGCAGTATTTT
D gene: .; clone size: .; J gene: TRBJ2-7; V gene: TRBV5-5; CDR3 protein: CASSPSGHNSYEQYF; CDR3 DNA: TGTGCCAGCAGCCCAAGCGGTCATAACTCCTACGAGCAGTACTTC
D gene: .; clone size: .; J gene: TRBJ2-2; V gene: TRBV6-2/TRBV6-3; CDR3 protein: CASSPGGELFF; CDR3 DNA: TGTGCCAGCAGCCCTGGCGGGGAGCTGTTTTTT
D gene: .; clone size: .; J gene: TRBJ1-3; V gene: TRBV29-1; CDR3 protein: CSVQGGNEGNTIYF; CDR3 DNA: TGCAGCGTTCAAGGAGGGAACGAGGGAAACACCATATATTTT
D gene: TRBD2; clone size: .; J gene: TRBJ2-7; V gene: TRBV11-2; CDR3 protein: CASSLDRGGYEQYF; CDR3 DNA: TGTGCCAGCAGCTTAGATCGGGGGGGCTACGAGCAGTACTTC
D gene: .; clone size: .; J gene: TRBJ1-5; V gene: TRBV15; CDR3 protein: CATSRDSGNQPQHF; CDR3 DNA: TGTGCCACCAGCAGAGATTCAGGGAATCAGCCCCAGCATTTT
D gene: TRBD1; clone size: .; J gene: TRBJ1-1; V gene: TRBV29-1; CDR3 protein: CSVRTGQTNTEAFF; CDR3 DNA: TGCAGCGTACGGACAGGGCAGACGAACACTGAAGCTTTCTTT
D gene: .; clone size: once; J gene: TRBJ2-5; V gene: TRBV3-1/TRBV3-2; CDR3 protein: CASSRREETQYF; CDR3 DNA: TGTGCCAGCAGCCGCCGAGAAGAGACCCAGTACTTC
D gene: TRBD1; clone size: .; J gene: TRBJ2-7; V gene: TRBV27; CDR3 protein: CASSLTGALSSYEQYF; CDR3 DNA: TGTGCCAGCAGTTTAACAGGGGCCCTTAGCTCCTACGAGCAGTACTTC
D gene: .; clone size: few; J gene: TRBJ2-3; V gene: TRBV5-6; CDR3 protein: CASSLALEGGPTDTQYF; CDR3 DNA: TGTGCCAGCAGCTTGGCCCTTGAGGGGGGCCCCACAGATACGCAGTATTTT
D gene: .; clone size: .; J gene: TRBJ1-2; V gene: TRBV11-2; CDR3 protein: CASSLRTKGSYGYTF; CDR3 DNA: TGTGCCAGCAGCTTAAGGACGAAGGGGAGCTATGGCTACACCTTC
D gene: .; clone size: .; J gene: TRBJ2-3; V gene: TRBV9; CDR3 protein: CASSVARDTQYF; CDR3 DNA: TGTGCCAGCAGCGTAGCCAGAGATACGCAGTATTTT
D gene: .; clone size: .; J gene: TRBJ1-5; V gene: TRBV18; CDR3 protein: CASSAGSNQPQHF; CDR3 DNA: TGTGCCAGCTCCGCCGGTAGCAATCAGCCCCAGCATTTT
D gene: TRBD1; clone size: .; J gene: TRBJ1-2; V gene: TRBV10-3; CDR3 protein: CAISEAGGSSYGYTF; CDR3 DNA: TGTGCCATCAGTGAGGCAGGGGGGAGTTCCTATGGCTACACCTTC
D gene: TRBD1; clone size: .; J gene: TRBJ1-4; V gene: TRBV11-2; CDR3 protein: CASSTRQGTNEKLFF; CDR3 DNA: TGTGCCAGCAGCACCCGACAGGGGACTAATGAAAAACTGTTTTTT
D gene: TRBD1; clone size: .; J gene: TRBJ2-1; V gene: TRBV24-1; CDR3 protein: CATRDRTGDEQFF; CDR3 DNA: TGTGCCACCAGGGACCGTACAGGGGATGAGCAGTTCTTC
D gene: TRBD1; clone size: .; J gene: TRBJ1-2; V gene: TRBV7-2; CDR3 protein: CASSLGGGGSVNYGYTF; CDR3 DNA: TGTGCCAGCAGCTTAGGAGGGGGCGGTTCTGTGAACTATGGCTACACCTTC
D gene: .; clone size: once; J gene: TRBJ2-5; V gene: TRBV19; CDR3 protein: CASSSDRRETQYF; CDR3 DNA: TGTGCCAGTAGTTCCGACAGAAGAGAGACCCAGTACTTC
D gene: .; clone size: once; J gene: TRBJ2-2; V gene: TRBV24-1; CDR3 protein: CATSDHRVGRTGELFF; CDR3 DNA: TGTGCCACCAGTGACCACAGGGTTGGTAGAACCGGGGAGCTGTTTTTT